These 13 T cell receptor beta chains originate from one sample sequenced in a study of T cells expressing NK-cell markers. TCRdb reanalyzed the 5' RACE reads and collapses them to one entry per CDR3 protein, without DNA. The ten top clones account for 4.2%, within a sample of about 260,000 distinct CDR3 sequences. Sequencing was performed on blood T cells: a sorted CD56 or NKG2C T cell subset, CD4+ or CD8+ T cells, or bulk PBMC T cells (not recorded which). Receptors originate from a woman aged 18 to 75 in good health.

The CDR3 here is CASSKQGPSNQPQHF. The chain has TRBV12-3 or TRBV12-4 and TRBJ1-5; absent DNA, TCRdb's TRBD1 call cannot be checked. CDR3 length: 15 residues.

This chain uses TRBV7-9 with TRBJ2-3; the D call of TRBD1 rests on TCRdb alone, since no DNA is present to check it. CDR1 is SEHNR, CDR2 FQNEAQ, per germline (reference sequence). The CDR3 totals 13 residues. The CDR3 loop reads CASSKAQTDTQYF.

This chain connects TRBV5-6 to TRBJ2-1; TCRdb returns TRBD1, unconfirmable since there is no DNA. This CDR3 comprises 16 residues. Germline V gives CDR1 SGHDT, CDR2 YYEEEE. The CDR3 region is CASSFYGGVSYNEQFF.

The chain carries TRBV10-1 and TRBJ2-3; TCRdb gives TRBD1 as the D gene, but with no DNA this cannot be confirmed. Germline V gives CDR1 WNHNN, CDR2 SYGVQD (reference sequence). The CDR3 loop spans 14 amino acids. CDR3 region: CASSPGTGGGTQYF.

The rearrangement links TRBV27 to TRBJ1-6; TCRdb selects TRBD1, and the lack of DNA leaves this call unchecked. Germline CDR1 reads MNHEY; CDR2 reads SMNVEV (reference sequence). CDR3 size: 15 residues. CDR3 sequence reads: CASSRTGAYNSPLHF.

The chain has TRBV4-3 and TRBJ1-6; TCRdb gives TRBD1 as the D gene, but with no DNA this cannot be confirmed. Germline V lookup: CDR1 LGHNA, CDR2 YSLEER. The CDR3 contains 16 residues. The CDR3 reads CASSQDAGQGNSPLHF.

The J gene is TRBJ2-4, the V gene TRBV7-8; absent DNA, TCRdb's TRBD2 call cannot be checked. Germline V gene data show CDR1 as SGHVS and CDR2 as FQNEAQ. The CDR3 runs 14 residues. CDR3 amino acids: CASSGGLAENIQYF.

The chain employs TRBV10-2 and TRBJ1-3; there is no DNA to check the TCRdb D call of TRBD1. The CDR3 is made up of 14 amino acids. From germline, CDR1 is WSHSY and CDR2 SAAADI. The CDR3 loop is CASSDNGGGNTIYF.

The chain is built from TRBV20-1 and TRBJ2-1; no DNA is available, so the TRBD2 call from TCRdb remains unchecked. Per the germline V gene, CDR1 is DFQATT and CDR2 is SNEGSKA (reference sequence). The CDR3 consists of 15 residues. The CDR3 is CSAPSGLSSYNEQFF.

The J gene is TRBJ2-7, the V gene TRBV12-3 or TRBV12-4; TCRdb's D gene call, TRBD2, goes unchecked for lack of DNA. The CDR3 extends over 15 amino acids. The CDR3 is CASSLALSGGPEQYF.

The chain has TRBV5-1 and TRBJ1-1; TCRdb calls TRBD1, which cannot be checked without DNA. The CDR3 has 12 amino acids. Per the germline V gene, CDR1 is SGHRS and CDR2 is YFSETQ. CDR3 in amino acids: CATRGGNTEAFF.

This chain connects TRBV12-3 or TRBV12-4 to TRBJ1-1; TCRdb's D call of TRBD1 is untestable without DNA. The CDR3 runs 14 residues. CDR3 protein: CASSPQRQGTEAFF.

The chain combines TRBV29-1 with TRBJ2-2. Germline V gives CDR1 SQVTM, CDR2 ANQGSEA. The CDR3 runs 12 residues. The CDR3 spells CSVAPNTGELFF.